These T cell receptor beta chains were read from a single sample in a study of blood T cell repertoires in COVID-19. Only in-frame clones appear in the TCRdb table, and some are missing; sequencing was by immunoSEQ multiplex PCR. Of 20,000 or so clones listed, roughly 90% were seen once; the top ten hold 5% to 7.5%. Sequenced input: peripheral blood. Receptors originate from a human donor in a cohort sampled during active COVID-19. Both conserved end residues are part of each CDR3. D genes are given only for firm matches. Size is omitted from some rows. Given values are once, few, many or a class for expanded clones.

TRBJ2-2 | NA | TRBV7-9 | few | TGTGCCAGCAGCCCGTCTGGAGGCGGGACCGGGGAGCTGTTTTTT | CASSPSGGGTGELFF
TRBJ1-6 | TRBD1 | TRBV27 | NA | TGTGCCAGCGGAAAGACAGGGGTGGGCTCACCCCTCCACTTT | CASGKTGVGSPLHF
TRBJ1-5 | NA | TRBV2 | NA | TGTGCCAGCAGTGAGGAGGGGCGAAATCAGCCCCAGCATTTT | CASSEEGRNQPQHF
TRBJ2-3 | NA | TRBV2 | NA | TGTGCCAGCAGTGGGTTGACTAGCACAGATACGCAGTATTTT | CASSGLTSTDTQYF
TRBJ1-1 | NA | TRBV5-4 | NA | TGTGCCAGCAGCTTGGACCCGGGGAACACTGAAGCTTTCTTT | CASSLDPGNTEAFF
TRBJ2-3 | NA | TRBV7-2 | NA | TGTGCCAGCAGCTTAACAGGGACCACAGATACGCAGTATTTT | CASSLTGTTDTQYF
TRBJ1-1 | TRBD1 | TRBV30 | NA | TGTGCCTGGAGCACAAGGGGGCCCAATGAAGCTTTCTTT | CAWSTRGPNEAFF
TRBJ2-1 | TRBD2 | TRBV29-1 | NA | TGCAGCGTTGAAGACGGGAGGGAATCCTACAATGAGCAGTTCTTC | CSVEDGRESYNEQFF
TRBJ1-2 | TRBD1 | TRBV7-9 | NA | TGTGCCAGCAGCTCCGGGACAGGGGACTATGGCTACACCTTC | CASSSGTGDYGYTF
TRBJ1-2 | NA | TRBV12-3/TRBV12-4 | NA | TGTGCCAGCAGTCCCAACAGGGTTGGTGGCTACACCTTC | CASSPNRVGGYTF
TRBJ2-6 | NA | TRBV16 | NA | TGTGCCAGCAGCCTTATACAGGGCTCTGGGGCCAACGTCCTGACTTTC | CASSLIQGSGANVLTF
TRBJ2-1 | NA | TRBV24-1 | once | TGTGCCACCATGAAACAGGGAACGAGTGAGCAGTTCTTC | CATMKQGTSEQFF
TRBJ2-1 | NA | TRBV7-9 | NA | TGTGCCAGCAGCTTACCGCAGTACAATGAGCAGTTCTTC | CASSLPQYNEQFF
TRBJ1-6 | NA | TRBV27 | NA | TGTGCCAGCAGTTTACTGGCGGCCAGCTATAATTCACCCCTCCACTTT | CASSLLAASYNSPLHF
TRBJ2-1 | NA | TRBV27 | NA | TGTGCCAGCAGTTTGTCTCTTTACTCCTACAATGAGCAGTTCTTC | CASSLSLYSYNEQFF
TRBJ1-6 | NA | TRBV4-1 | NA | TGCGCCAGCAGCCAAAGACAGAACAATAATTCACCCCTCCACTTT | CASSQRQNNNSPLHF
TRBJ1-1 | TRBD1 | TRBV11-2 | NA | TGTGCCAGCAGCATCAAAACAGGGGATGAAGGCATGAACACTGAAGCTTTCTTT | CASSIKTGDEGMNTEAFF
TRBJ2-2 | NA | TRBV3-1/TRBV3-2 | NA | TGTGCCAGCAGCAAGAGGACCGGGGAGCTGTTTTTT | CASSKRTGELFF
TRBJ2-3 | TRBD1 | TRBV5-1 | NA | TGCGCCAGCAGCCCGGGACAGAGTACAGATACGCAGTATTTT | CASSPGQSTDTQYF
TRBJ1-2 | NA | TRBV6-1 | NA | TGTGCCAGCAGTGAAGAAGGCCAGGGAGGAAAAGACAATGGCTACACCTTC | CASSEEGQGGKDNGYTF
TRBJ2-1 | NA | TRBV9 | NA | TGTGCCAGCAGCGTAGGATTAGCGGACTACAATGAGCAGTTCTTC | CASSVGLADYNEQFF
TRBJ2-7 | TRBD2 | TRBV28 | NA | TGTGCCAGCAGCTCCCCAGTAGCGGGAGCAAGGTACGAGCAGTACTTC | CASSSPVAGARYEQYF
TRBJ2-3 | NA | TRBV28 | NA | TGTGCCAGCAGTCTGAGGGCCGGCGGCACAGATACGCAGTATTTT | CASSLRAGGTDTQYF
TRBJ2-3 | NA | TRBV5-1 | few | TGCGCCAGCAGCTTAGTTAGCCGCCTCACAGATACGCAGTATTTT | CASSLVSRLTDTQYF
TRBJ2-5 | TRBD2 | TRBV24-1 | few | TGTGCCACCAGTGAATCCGGACTAGCGGGATCGGAGACCCAGTACTTC | CATSESGLAGSETQYF
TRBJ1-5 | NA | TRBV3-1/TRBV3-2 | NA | TGTGCCAGCAGCCTACAGGATCAGCCCCAGCATTTT | CASSLQDQPQHF
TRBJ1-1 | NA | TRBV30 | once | TGTGCCTGGATCAGGTCCCCAATGAACACTGAAGCTTTCTTT | CAWIRSPMNTEAFF
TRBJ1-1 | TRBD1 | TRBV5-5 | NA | TGTGCCAGCAGCGCCGGGACAGGGGGGTACACTGAAGCTTTCTTT | CASSAGTGGYTEAFF
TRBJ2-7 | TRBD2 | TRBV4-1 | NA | TGCGCCAGCAGCCAAGTTATCGCCCCTAGCGGGAGCTACGAGCAGTACTTC | CASSQVIAPSGSYEQYF
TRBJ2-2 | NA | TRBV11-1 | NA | TGTGCCAGCACCCTGGGGAGAGCGAACACCGGGGAGCTGTTTTTT | CASTLGRANTGELFF
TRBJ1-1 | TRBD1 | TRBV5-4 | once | TGTGCCAGCAGCAGTGGACAGGGGCGGGCTGAAGCTTTCTTT | CASSSGQGRAEAFF
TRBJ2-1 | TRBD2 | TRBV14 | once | TGTGCCAGCAGCCCCCCTGGACTAGCGGGAGGGGGTCGGCAGTTCTTC | CASSPPGLAGGGRQFF
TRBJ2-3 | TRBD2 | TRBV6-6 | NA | TGTGCCAGCAGTTACCGGACTAGCAGCGCAACAGATACGCAGTATTTT | CASSYRTSSATDTQYF
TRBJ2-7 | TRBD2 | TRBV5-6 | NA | TGTGCCAGCAGCTTCGACACTTACTCCGGGACTAGAGGCTACGAGCAGTACTTC | CASSFDTYSGTRGYEQYF
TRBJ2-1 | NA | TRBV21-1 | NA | TGTTTTGGGGGGGCCCGACTAAGCGGGACCCCCAATGAGCAGTTCTTC | CFGGARLSGTPNEQFF
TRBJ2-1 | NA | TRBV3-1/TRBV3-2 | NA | TGTGCCAGCAGCCTACAAGGGGGTTACAATGAGCAGTTCTTC | CASSLQGGYNEQFF
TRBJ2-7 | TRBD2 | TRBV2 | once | TGTGCCAGCAGACGGACCGGGACTAGCGGTGCTAGGATCCTACGGGAGCAGTACTTC | CASRRTGTSGARILREQYF
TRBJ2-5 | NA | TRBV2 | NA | TGTGCCAGCACGAGGGATTTTAAGGAGACCCAGTACTTC | CASTRDFKETQYF
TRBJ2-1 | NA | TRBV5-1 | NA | TGCGCCAGCAGCTTAGACTCGTACTCCTACAATGAGCAGTTCTTC | CASSLDSYSYNEQFF
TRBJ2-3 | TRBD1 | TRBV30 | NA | TGTGCCTGGGGGCCGGACAGGCGCACAGATACGCAGTATTTT | CAWGPDRRTDTQYF
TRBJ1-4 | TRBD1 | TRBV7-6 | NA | TGTGCCAGCAGCTCCCCCACACAGGGGGCATATGAAAAACTGTTTTTT | CASSSPTQGAYEKLFF